A selection of T cell receptor beta chains follows, all from one sample in a study of beta chain features in type 1 diabetes. Some clones are missing from TCRdb's copy, which holds only in-frame ones; the method was immunoSEQ multiplex PCR. The data show a few hundred thousand clones, with around an eighth seen just once and 0.015% to 0.02% held by the top ten. Sequences were obtained from naive CD4+ T cells from blood. The receptors come from a man aged 18 to 29 in good health. Both conserved end residues are part of each CDR3. The D gene is left open where the match is weak. Where a row states a size, it is once, few, many or the class of an expanded clone; other rows omit it.

j_gene	d_gene	len	abundance	v_gene	CDR3nt	CDR3aa
TRBJ2-7	-	15	-	TRBV7-2	TGTGCCAGCACCCTAGGCCTGGGAGTCACCTACGAGCAGTACTTC	CASTLGLGVTYEQYF
TRBJ2-5	TRBD2	13	few	TRBV7-3	TGTGCCAGCAGCTACGGGGGGGCCGAGACCCAGTACTTC	CASSYGGAETQYF
TRBJ2-1	TRBD1	12	few	TRBV7-3	TGTGCCAGCAGTAAACAGGGGAATGAGCAGTTCTTC	CASSKQGNEQFF
TRBJ1-5	-	12	few	TRBV21-1	TGTGCCAGCAGCCCCCGGGGGAAGCCCCAGCATTTT	CASSPRGKPQHF
TRBJ1-5	-	13	-	TRBV27	TGTGCCAGCAGTTTCAACGGGAATCAGCCCCAGCATTTT	CASSFNGNQPQHF
TRBJ2-7	-	15	few	TRBV7-3	TGTGCCAGCAGCTTAAGATCGGGGGGCTACTACGAGCAGTACTTC	CASSLRSGGYYEQYF
TRBJ1-1	-	13	-	TRBV18	TGTGCCAGCTCAGGGGCAGTGAACACTGAAGCTTTCTTT	CASSGAVNTEAFF
TRBJ2-3	TRBD2	15	-	TRBV7-3	TGTGCCAGCAGCTTAATGCGGGGGGGCGATGATACGCAGTATTTT	CASSLMRGGDDTQYF
TRBJ2-7	-	15	few	TRBV5-6	TGTGCCAGCAGCTTGCCCAGACAGCTTTCCTACGAGCAGTACTTC	CASSLPRQLSYEQYF
TRBJ2-1	TRBD2	16	-	TRBV28	TGTGCCAGCAGTCTCTCCGCGGGGGGGCTTGTCAATGAGCAGTTCTTC	CASSLSAGGLVNEQFF
TRBJ2-1	-	13	-	TRBV11-2	TGTGCCAGCAGCCCGGGTCTCTACAATGAGCAGTTCTTC	CASSPGLYNEQFF
TRBJ2-2	TRBD1	15	few	TRBV2	TGTGCCAGCAGTGAACAGGGGGCGCGGACCGGGGAGCTGTTTTTT	CASSEQGARTGELFF
TRBJ2-5	-	13	-	TRBV5-4	TGTGCCAGCAGCCCGGGGTGGCGGGAGACCCAGTACTTC	CASSPGWRETQYF
TRBJ2-7	TRBD1	15	-	TRBV7-9	TGTGCCAGCAGCTTCGGGGACAGGGCATCCTACGAGCAGTACTTC	CASSFGDRASYEQYF
TRBJ2-7	TRBD2	18	few	TRBV23-1	TGCGCCAGCAGTTCAATCAAGGCTGATACGGGAGGCTCCTACGAGCAGTACTTC	CASSSIKADTGGSYEQYF
TRBJ1-2	-	13	few	TRBV2	TGTGCCAGCAGAAAGACAGGTGGGGATGGCTACACCTTC	CASRKTGGDGYTF
TRBJ1-4	-	13	-	TRBV30	TGTGCCTGGAGCCCGGGACTTGGTGAAAAACTGTTTTTT	CAWSPGLGEKLFF
TRBJ2-7	TRBD1	14	few	TRBV14	TGTGCCAGCAGCCGAAGACAGGGTAGCTACGAGCAGTACTTC	CASSRRQGSYEQYF
TRBJ2-7	TRBD2	15	few	TRBV30	TGTGCCTGGGACCAAGGACTAGCGGGAGCTCGGGAGCAGTACTTC	CAWDQGLAGAREQYF
TRBJ1-2	-	12	few	TRBV5-4	TGTGCCAGCAGCTTGGTTGGGCAGGGCTACACCTTC	CASSLVGQGYTF
TRBJ2-5	TRBD2	11	few	TRBV7-8	TGTGCCAGCAGTCGGGACTACCCCCAGTACTTC	CASSRDYPQYF
TRBJ2-7	TRBD2	16	-	TRBV4-1	TGCGCCAGCAGCCAAGATGTACGGGGGGGCCGAGGCGAGCAGTACTTC	CASSQDVRGGRGEQYF
TRBJ1-4	-	14	-	TRBV7-9	TGTGCCAGCAGCCGAGAAGAAATTAATGAAAAACTGTTTTTT	CASSREEINEKLFF
TRBJ2-7	TRBD1	15	-	TRBV28	TGTGCCAGCAGTTTCCACCAGGACAGGGATTACGAGCAGTACTTC	CASSFHQDRDYEQYF
TRBJ2-7	-	13	few	TRBV6-1	TGTGCCAGCAGAGAGGCCGGTCCCGACGAGCAGTACTTC	CASREAGPDEQYF
TRBJ1-5	TRBD1	14	-	TRBV28	TGTGCCAGCAGCCCAGGACAGGGGCGTCAGCCCCAGCATTTT	CASSPGQGRQPQHF
TRBJ2-3	-	13	-	TRBV2	TGTGCCAGCAGGGACACTAGCACAGATACGCAGTATTTT	CASRDTSTDTQYF
TRBJ2-4	-	16	-	TRBV7-2	TGTGCCAGCAGCTTAGGGGGAGTGGTATACAAAAACATTCAGTACTTC	CASSLGGVVYKNIQYF
TRBJ1-1	-	11	few	TRBV7-9	TGTGCCAGCAACTCGAACACTGAAGCTTTCTTT	CASNSNTEAFF
TRBJ1-4	-	14	-	TRBV7-2	TGTGCCAGCAGCTTACAGAAAATAAATGAAAAACTGTTTTTT	CASSLQKINEKLFF
TRBJ1-2	TRBD1	15	-	TRBV6-6	TGTGCCAGCAGTCCGCGGACAGGGGGTAACTATGGCTACACCTTC	CASSPRTGGNYGYTF
TRBJ1-5	-	14	-	TRBV2	TGTGCCACCCGTGTTGACACCGGAAGTCAGCCCCAGCATTTT	CATRVDTGSQPQHF